This passage covers 28 T cell receptor beta chains from one sample sequenced in a study of blood T cell repertoires in COVID-19. Measured with immunoSEQ multiplex PCR; TCRdb has only the in-frame clones, and not every one. The sample carries about 190,000 clones, approximately 91% recorded once. The sequenced material came from peripheral blood. These TCRs come from a man between 35 and 55 years old with acute or convalescent COVID-19.

This rearrangement joins TRBV6-5 to TRBJ1-2, with a tentative D call TRBD1 (6 bases). This CDR3 spans 12 amino acids. V lost 4 bases and J 8 bases, leaving 11 bases between the germline ends. Germline V gives CDR1 MNHEY, CDR2 SVGAGI. CDR3 amino acids: CASSSQGRGYTF. CDR3 nucleotides: TGTGCCAGCAGTTCACAGGGAAGGGGCTACACCTTC.

The chain joins TRBV5-1 to TRBJ2-7, with no clear D. Germline V gives CDR1 SGHRS, CDR2 YFSETQ. V dropped 4 bases and J dropped 2 bases, with 13 bases sitting between them. This CDR3 region has 14 residues. The CDR3 protein is CASSPAGKAYEQYF. CDR3 nucleotide sequence: TGCGCCAGCAGCCCGGCAGGCAAGGCCTACGAGCAGTACTTC.

The chain joins TRBV7-2 to TRBJ1-1, with D hard to call. Looked up from germline, CDR1 is SGHTA and CDR2 is FQGNSA. The germline V and J ends were trimmed by 1 base and 4 bases, with 16 bases remaining between them. This CDR3 spans 16 amino acids. The DNA of the CDR3 is TGTGCCAGCAGCTTAGTTCCGACAAGGCTGGGCACTGAAGCTTTCTTT. Encoded protein: CASSLVPTRLGTEAFF.

The chain links TRBV19 to TRBJ2-7; no firm D call. This CDR3 region has 15 residues. V was clipped by 1 base and J by 0 bases, with 10 bases between them. Germline V gives CDR1 LNHDA, CDR2 SQIVND (reference sequence). CDR3 loop: CASSIADLGSYEQYF. The CDR3 DNA is TGTGCCAGTAGTATAGCAGACTTGGGCTCCTACGAGCAGTACTTC.

The chain uses TRBV20-1 and TRBJ1-1, with 8 bases matching TRBD1. V shed 6 bases, J shed 8 bases, and the junction held 5 bases outside the gene matches. This CDR3 has 11 residues. In germline, CDR1 is DFQATT, CDR2 SNEGSKA (reference sequence). CDR3 nucleotide sequence: TGCAGTGCCCCTGACAGGGGAGAAGCTTTCTTT. This translates into CSAPDRGEAFF.

The V and J genes are TRBV6-4 and TRBJ2-3; TRBD2 matches 9 bases. The junction had 4 bases not matched to a gene; V was cut back by 0 bases and J by 0 bases. Germline loops: CDR1 MRHNA, CDR2 SNTAGT. The CDR3 has 17 amino acids. The CDR3 DNA reads as TGTGCCAGCAGTGACTCTCCCCTAGCGGGGAGCACAGATACGCAGTATTTT. This sequence encodes CASSDSPLAGSTDTQYF.

The V and J genes are TRBV25-1 and TRBJ1-2; D gene unclear. The germline gives CDR1 MGHDK, CDR2 SYGVNS. This CDR3 is built from 13 residues. Between the trimmed V and J ends, which lost 4 bases and 2 bases, there was a span of 8 bases. This CDR3 reads CASSVRLNYGYTF. CDR3 sequence (DNA): TGTGCCAGCAGTGTCCGACTAAACTATGGCTACACCTTC.

The chain links TRBV5-4 to TRBJ2-3; D is unclear. The CDR3 covers 12 residues. Trimming left V 4 bases short and J 3 bases short, with 6 bases between. Germline V gene sequence: CDR1 SGHNT, CDR2 YYREEE (reference sequence). The CDR3: CASSPDTDTQYF. The CDR3 DNA reads TGTGCCAGCAGCCCAGATACAGATACGCAGTATTTT. The whole variable domain, filled in from reference TRBV5-4 and TRBJ2-3, reads ETGVTQSPTHLIKTRGQQVTLRCSSQSGHNTVSWYQQALGQGPQFIFQYYREEENGRGNFPPRFSGLQFPNYSSELNVNALELDDSALYLCASSPDTDTQYFGPGTRLTVL.

The chain combines TRBV12-1 with TRBJ1-2. TRBV12-1 is given as a pseudogene. This CDR3 region has 14 residues. Here the CDR3 DNA reads TGTGCCAGCAGTATTGGCGGGGGGGGAGATGGCTACACCTTC. Translated: CASSIGGGGDGYTF.

This sequence joins TRBV7-9 and TRBJ2-7; weak D call: TRBD1 (5 bases). The germline V gene encodes CDR1 SEHNR and CDR2 FQNEAQ (reference sequence). The CDR3 loop spans 14 amino acids. Trimming pared 3 bases from V and 1 base from J, leaving 10 bases between. This CDR3 reads CASSFVGQSYEQYF. The CDR3 nucleotides read TGTGCCAGCAGCTTCGTCGGACAATCCTACGAGCAGTACTTC.

J is TRBJ1-5 and V is TRBV19; D is unclear. With 3 bases removed from V and 0 bases from J, the gap between germline ends came to 12 bases. The CDR3 is 16 residues long. The V gene's germline CDR1 is LNHDA and CDR2 SQIVND (reference sequence). CDR3 nucleotides: TGTGCCAGTAGTATCTCCCGCAAGCTTAGCAATCAGCCCCAGCATTTT. The encoded protein is CASSISRKLSNQPQHF.

The chain is built from TRBV6-5 and TRBJ1-4; tentative D call: TRBD1 (6 bases). Germline values: CDR1 MNHEY, CDR2 SVGAGI. The CDR3 length is 12 residues. V lost 6 bases and J 10 bases, leaving 12 bases between the germline ends. The CDR3 coding sequence is TGTGCCAGCAGCCGAGACAGGTCAAAACTGTTTTTT. It translates to CASSRDRSKLFF.

The chain carries TRBV30 and TRBJ1-2; 7 bases fit TRBD1. Germline values: CDR1 GTSNPN, CDR2 SVGIG (reference sequence). Losses at the gene ends were 2 bases for V and 7 bases for J; bases not matched to a gene: 13. This CDR3 spans 15 amino acids. The CDR3 nucleotides read TGTGCCTGGAGTAACCCCTCTCAGACAGGGCCTGGCTACACCTTC. Translated: CAWSNPSQTGPGYTF.

V gene TRBV7-8 combines with J gene TRBJ2-7, with 9 bases aligning to TRBD1. Germline V gene data show CDR1 as SGHVS and CDR2 as FQNEAQ. The CDR3 covers 15 residues. Trimming removed 5 bases from V and 2 bases from J; junction bases left unmatched: 7. CDR3 amino acids: CASSEGQGITYEQYF. The DNA for the CDR3 is TGTGCCAGCAGCGAGGGACAGGGAATCACCTACGAGCAGTACTTC.

This clone was counted once. The rearrangement uses TRBV15 and TRBJ2-7; D is perhaps TRBD2 (5 bases). Trimming took 3 bases from V and 4 from J, leaving 13 bases between them. Germline CDR1 LNHNV, CDR2 YYDKDF (reference sequence). The CDR3 contains 14 residues. In DNA, the CDR3 is TGTGCCACCAGCAGCCCCGGGGATAATTACGAGCAGTACTTC. Amino acid sequence: CATSSPGDNYEQYF.

V gene TRBV5-4 combines with J gene TRBJ2-1, with D uncertain. CDR3 length: 14 amino acids. Trimming cost V 0 bases and J 10 bases, with 14 bases left between them. The germline V gene has CDR1 SGHNT and CDR2 YYREEE (reference sequence). This CDR3 reads CASSLGSGVREQFF. The CDR3 nucleotides read TGTGCCAGCAGCTTGGGGTCAGGTGTACGGGAGCAGTTCTTC.

This rearrangement joins TRBV4-1 to TRBJ1-2; 9 positions match TRBD1. Germline loops: CDR1 MGHRA, CDR2 YSYEKL. V lost 8 bases, J lost 4 bases, and 17 bases stayed unmatched. The CDR3 covers 17 residues. The DNA for the CDR3 is TGCGCCAGCCAAACAGTCCCGGGACAGGGCCCTCCCTATGGCTACACCTTC. It yields the protein CASQTVPGQGPPYGYTF.

The chain has TRBV11-2 and TRBJ2-5, with D possibly TRBD1 on 5 matching bases. The germline V gene has CDR1 SGHAT and CDR2 FQNNGV. The CDR3 spans 15 residues. V lost 3 bases and J lost 1, with 12 bases in between. CDR3 bases: TGTGCCAGCAGCTTCGGAGATCAGGGCCAAGAGACCCAGTACTTC. Its protein is CASSFGDQGQETQYF.

The rearrangement uses TRBV5-1 and TRBJ1-1; 8 bases align to TRBD1. Trimming took 0 bases from V and 6 from J; bases not matched to a gene: 7. CDR1 and CDR2 from the germline V gene are SGHRS and YFSETQ. This CDR3 region has 15 residues. DNA of the CDR3: TGCGCCAGCAGCTTGGAGCCAGGGGGCAACGCTGAAGCTTTCTTT. Amino acid sequence: CASSLEPGGNAEAFF. The entire variable domain, with the rest obtained from reference TRBV5-1 and TRBJ1-1, is as follows: KAGVTQTPRYLIKTRGQQVTLSCSPISGHRSVSWYQQTPGQGLQFLFEYFSETQRNKGNFPGRFSGRQFSNSRSEMNVSTLELGDSALYLCASSLEPGGNAEAFFGQGTRLTVV.

The chain employs TRBV7-6 and TRBJ2-3; 7 positions agree with TRBD2. There are 16 residues in the CDR3. V shed 2 bases and J 1 base; nucleotides not matched to a gene: 6. Germline CDR1 is SGHVS and CDR2 is FNYEAQ. CDR3 sequence reads: CASSLPAGERTDTQYF. The CDR3 DNA sequence: TGTGCCAGCAGCTTACCCGCGGGGGAACGCACAGATACGCAGTATTTT.

The chain links TRBV6-5 to TRBJ2-1, with 13 bases lining up with TRBD2. J was trimmed by 8 bases and V by 5 bases; bases with no gene match: 6. Germline CDR1 is MNHEY and CDR2 is SVGAGI. The CDR3 consists of 15 residues. This CDR3 is CASSPRLAGGHEQFF. The CDR3 coding sequence is TGTGCCAGCAGTCCGCGACTAGCGGGGGGCCATGAGCAGTTCTTC.

V is TRBV10-1 and J is TRBJ1-2, with 10 nucleotides matching TRBD1. CDR3 length: 15 residues. V dropped 2 bases and J dropped 8; count of bases not matched to a gene: 8. CDR1 and CDR2 from the germline V gene are WNHNN and SYGVQD (reference sequence). CDR3 in DNA: TGCGCCAGCAGTGAGGATGTGGGACAGGGGAGCGGCTACACCTTC. It codes for CASSEDVGQGSGYTF.

This rearrangement joins TRBV24-1 to TRBJ2-7; D possibly corresponds to TRBD1 (6 bases). This CDR3 has 14 residues. The V end lost 12 bases, the J end lost 6 bases, and 23 bases lay between the germline ends. Germline assignment: CDR1 KGHDR and CDR2 SFDVKD. The CDR3 loop is CAVLRRQGPGEQYF. In DNA form, the CDR3 reads TGTGCCGTCCTCAGGAGGCAGGGGCCGGGCGAGCAGTACTTC.

This chain uses TRBV21-1 with TRBJ2-1; TRBD1 is the table's D call, not checked against the DNA. TRBV21-1 is a pseudogene. The CDR3 contains 13 residues. CDR3 coding DNA: TGTGCCAGCAGCTCCCTGACAGAGAATGAGCAGTTCTTC. Encoded protein: CASSSLTENEQFF.

V is TRBV6-5 and J is TRBJ1-3; the D is unclear. This CDR3 contains 13 residues. Germline CDR1 reads MNHEY; CDR2 reads SVGAGI. V lost 9 bases and J lost 0, with 9 bases in between. CDR3 protein: CASHQNSGNTIYF. Written as DNA, the CDR3 is TGTGCCAGTCATCAGAACTCTGGAAACACCATATATTTT.

In DNA form, the CDR3 reads TGTGCCAGCAGCTTTACAGGGTGGAGCAATCAGCCCCAGCATTTT. Translated, it gives CASSFTGWSNQPQHF. This chain links TRBV7-2 with TRBJ1-5, with D possibly TRBD1 on 6 matching bases. V was cut by 3 bases and J by 1 base, with 10 bases left in between. This CDR3 has 15 residues. Looked up from germline, CDR1 is SGHTA and CDR2 is FQGNSA.

The V and J genes are TRBV30 and TRBJ2-5; the match to TRBD2 covers 7 bases. CDR1 is GTSNPN, CDR2 SVGIG, per germline (reference sequence). The CDR3 is 12 amino acids. V dropped 5 bases and J dropped 2; count of bases not matched to a gene: 2. The chain's CDR3 is CAWGAGQETQYF. In DNA, the CDR3 is TGTGCCTGGGGAGCGGGGCAAGAGACCCAGTACTTC.

The chain is built from TRBV2 and TRBJ2-5; 7 bases fit TRBD1. The CDR3 spans 13 residues. V was clipped by 7 bases and J by 7 bases; unmatched bases: 9. In germline, CDR1 is SNHLY, CDR2 FYNNEI. This CDR3 is CASTQGVDGTQYF. In nucleotides, the CDR3 is TGTGCCAGCACCCAGGGGGTAGATGGGACCCAGTACTTC.